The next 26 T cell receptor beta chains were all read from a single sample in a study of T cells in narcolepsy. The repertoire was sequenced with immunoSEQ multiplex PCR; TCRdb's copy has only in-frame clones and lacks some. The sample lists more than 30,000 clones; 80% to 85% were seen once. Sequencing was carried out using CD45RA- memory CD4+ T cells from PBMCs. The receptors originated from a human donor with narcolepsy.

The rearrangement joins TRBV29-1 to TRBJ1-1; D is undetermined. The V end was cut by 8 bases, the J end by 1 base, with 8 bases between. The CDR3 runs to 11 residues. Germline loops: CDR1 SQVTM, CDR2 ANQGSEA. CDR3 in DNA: TGCAGCCTGGCGGGGAACACTGAAGCTTTCTTT. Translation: CSLAGNTEAFF.

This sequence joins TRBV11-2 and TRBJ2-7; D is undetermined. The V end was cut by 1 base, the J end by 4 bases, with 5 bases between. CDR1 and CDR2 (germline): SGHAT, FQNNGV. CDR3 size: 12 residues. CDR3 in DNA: TGTGCCAGCAGCTTAGTGGGGTACGAGCAGTACTTC. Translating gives CASSLVGYEQYF.

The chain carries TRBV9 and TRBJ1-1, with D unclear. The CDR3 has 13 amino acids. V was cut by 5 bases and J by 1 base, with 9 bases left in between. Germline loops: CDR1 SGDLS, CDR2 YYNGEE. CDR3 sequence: CASSLRQNTEAFF. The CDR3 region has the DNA TGTGCCAGCAGTTTACGACAGAACACTGAAGCTTTCTTT.

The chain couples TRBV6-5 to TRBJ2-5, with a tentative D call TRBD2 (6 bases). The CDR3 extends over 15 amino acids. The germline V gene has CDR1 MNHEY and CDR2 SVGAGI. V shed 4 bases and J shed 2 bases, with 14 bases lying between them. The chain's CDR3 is CASSSDFRGQETQYF. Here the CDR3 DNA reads TGTGCCAGCAGTTCCGATTTCCGGGGGCAAGAGACCCAGTACTTC.

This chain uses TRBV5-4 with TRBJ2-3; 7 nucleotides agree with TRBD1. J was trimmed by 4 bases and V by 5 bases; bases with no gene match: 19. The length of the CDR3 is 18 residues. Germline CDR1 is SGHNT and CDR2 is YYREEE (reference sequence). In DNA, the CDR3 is TGTGCCAGCAGAGGGGGCAGGGGAGAGGGTCGGGGCGCAGATACGCAGTATTTT. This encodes CASRGGRGEGRGADTQYF.

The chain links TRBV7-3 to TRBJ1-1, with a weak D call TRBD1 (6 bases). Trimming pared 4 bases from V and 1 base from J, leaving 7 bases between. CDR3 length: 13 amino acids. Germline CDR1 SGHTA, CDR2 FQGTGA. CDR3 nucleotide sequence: TGTGCCAGCAGCTCACAGGGGAACACTGAAGCTTTCTTT. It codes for CASSSQGNTEAFF.

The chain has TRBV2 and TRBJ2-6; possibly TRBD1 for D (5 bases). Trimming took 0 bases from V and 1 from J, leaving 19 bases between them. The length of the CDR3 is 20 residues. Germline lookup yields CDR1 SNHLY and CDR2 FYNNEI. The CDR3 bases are TGTGCCAGCAGTGAAGCCCCAACGACAGTTTTTGCGTCTGGGGCCAACGTCCTGACTTTC. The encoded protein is CASSEAPTTVFASGANVLTF.

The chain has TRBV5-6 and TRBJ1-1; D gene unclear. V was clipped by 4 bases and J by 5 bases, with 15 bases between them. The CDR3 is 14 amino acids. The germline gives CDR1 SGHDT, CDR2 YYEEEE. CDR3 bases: TGTGCCAGCAGCCTTGACGCAACGGGAACTGAAGCTTTCTTT. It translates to CASSLDATGTEAFF.

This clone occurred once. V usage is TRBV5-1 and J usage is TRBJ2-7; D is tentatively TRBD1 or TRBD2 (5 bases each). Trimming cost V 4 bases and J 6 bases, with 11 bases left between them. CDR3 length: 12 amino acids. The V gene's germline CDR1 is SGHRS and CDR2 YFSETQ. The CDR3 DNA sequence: TGCGCCAGCAGCCCCGAGGGGCTCGAGCAGTACTTC. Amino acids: CASSPEGLEQYF. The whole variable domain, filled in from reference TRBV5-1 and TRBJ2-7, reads KAGVTQTPRYLIKTRGQQVTLSCSPISGHRSVSWYQQTPGQGLQFLFEYFSETQRNKGNFPGRFSGRQFSNSRSEMNVSTLELGDSALYLCASSPEGLEQYFGPGTRLTVT.

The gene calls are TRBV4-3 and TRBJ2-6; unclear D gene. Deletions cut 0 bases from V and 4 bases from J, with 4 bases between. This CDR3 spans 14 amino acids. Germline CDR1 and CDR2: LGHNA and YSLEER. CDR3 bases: TGCGCCAGCAGCCAAGATCAGGGGGCCAACGTCCTGACTTTC. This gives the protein CASSQDQGANVLTF.

The chain's CDR3 is CASSLLGLAGDTQYF. DNA for the CDR3: TGTGCCAGCAGCTTACTGGGACTAGCTGGAGATACGCAGTATTTT. V usage is TRBV7-3 and J usage is TRBJ2-3, with 9 bases aligning to TRBD2. V dropped 2 bases and J dropped 5; count of bases not matched to a gene: 5. The CDR3 loop spans 15 amino acids. Germline V gives CDR1 SGHTA, CDR2 FQGTGA. The whole variable domain, filled in from reference TRBV7-3 and TRBJ2-3, reads GAGVSQTPSNKVTEKGKYVELRCDPISGHTALYWYRQSLGQGPEFLIYFQGTGAADDSGLPNDRFFAVRPEGSVSTLKIQRTERGDSAVYLCASSLLGLAGDTQYFGPGTRLTVL.

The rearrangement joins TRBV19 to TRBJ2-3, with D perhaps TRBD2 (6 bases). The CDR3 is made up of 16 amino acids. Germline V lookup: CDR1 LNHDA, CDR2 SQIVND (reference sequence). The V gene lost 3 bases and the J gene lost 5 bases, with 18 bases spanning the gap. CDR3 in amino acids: CASSMDVWRGGDTQYF. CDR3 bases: TGTGCCAGTAGTATGGACGTTTGGCGGGGAGGAGATACGCAGTATTTT. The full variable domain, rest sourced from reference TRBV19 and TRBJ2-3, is DGGITQSPKYLFRKEGQNVTLSCEQNLNHDAMYWYRQDPGQGLRLIYYSQIVNDFQKGDIAEGYSVSREKKESFPLTVTSAQKNPTAFYLCASSMDVWRGGDTQYFGPGTRLTVL.

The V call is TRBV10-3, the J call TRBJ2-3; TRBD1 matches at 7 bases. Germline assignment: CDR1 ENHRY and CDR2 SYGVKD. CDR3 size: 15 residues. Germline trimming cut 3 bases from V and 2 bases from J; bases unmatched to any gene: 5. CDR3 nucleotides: TGTGCCATCAGTGACGACAGGGCCTACACAGATACGCAGTATTTT. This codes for CAISDDRAYTDTQYF.

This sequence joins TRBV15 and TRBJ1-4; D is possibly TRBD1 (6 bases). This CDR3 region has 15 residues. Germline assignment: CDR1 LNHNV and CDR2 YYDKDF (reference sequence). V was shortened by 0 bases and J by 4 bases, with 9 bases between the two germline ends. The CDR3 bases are TGTGCCACCAGCAGAGATTCAGGGGTTAATGAAAAACTGTTTTTT. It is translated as CATSRDSGVNEKLFF. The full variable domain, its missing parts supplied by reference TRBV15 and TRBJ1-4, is DAMVIQNPRYQVTQFGKPVTLSCSQTLNHNVMYWYQQKSSQAPKLLFHYYDKDFNNEADTPDNFQSRRPNTSFCFLDIRSPGLGDTAMYLCATSRDSGVNEKLFFGSGTQLSVL.

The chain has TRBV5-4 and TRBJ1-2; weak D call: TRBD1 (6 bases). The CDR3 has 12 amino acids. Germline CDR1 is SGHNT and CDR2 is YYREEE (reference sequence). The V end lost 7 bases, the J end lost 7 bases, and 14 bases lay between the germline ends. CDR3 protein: CASLRDIGGYTF. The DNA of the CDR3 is TGTGCCAGCCTCCGGGACATAGGTGGCTACACCTTC. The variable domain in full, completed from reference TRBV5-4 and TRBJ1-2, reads ETGVTQSPTHLIKTRGQQVTLRCSSQSGHNTVSWYQQALGQGPQFIFQYYREEENGRGNFPPRFSGLQFPNYSSELNVNALELDDSALYLCASLRDIGGYTFGSGTRLTVV.

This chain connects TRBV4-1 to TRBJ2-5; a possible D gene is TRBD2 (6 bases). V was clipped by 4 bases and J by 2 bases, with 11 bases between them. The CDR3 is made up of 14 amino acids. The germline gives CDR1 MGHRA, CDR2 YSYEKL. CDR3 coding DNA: TGCGCCAGCAGCCGAGGGACTTCGCAAGAGACCCAGTACTTC. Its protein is CASSRGTSQETQYF.

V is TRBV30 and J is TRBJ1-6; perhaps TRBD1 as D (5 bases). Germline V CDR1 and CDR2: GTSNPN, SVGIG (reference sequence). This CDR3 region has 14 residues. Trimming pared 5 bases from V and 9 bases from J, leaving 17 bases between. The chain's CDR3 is CAWETFGGGSPLHF. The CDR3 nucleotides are TGTGCCTGGGAAACCTTCGGGGGGGGTTCACCCCTCCACTTT.

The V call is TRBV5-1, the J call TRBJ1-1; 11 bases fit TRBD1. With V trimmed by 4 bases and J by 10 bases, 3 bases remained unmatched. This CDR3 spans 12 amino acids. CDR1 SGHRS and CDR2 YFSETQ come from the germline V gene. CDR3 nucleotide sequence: TGCGCCAGCAGCACCGGGACAGGGGGAGCTTTCTTT. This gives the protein CASSTGTGGAFF.

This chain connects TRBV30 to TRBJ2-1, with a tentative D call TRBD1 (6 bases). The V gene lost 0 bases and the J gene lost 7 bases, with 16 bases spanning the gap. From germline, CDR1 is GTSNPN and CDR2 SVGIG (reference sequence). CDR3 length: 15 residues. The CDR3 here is CAWSVRRYRANEQFF. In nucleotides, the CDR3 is TGTGCCTGGAGTGTTCGAAGATACAGGGCTAATGAGCAGTTCTTC.

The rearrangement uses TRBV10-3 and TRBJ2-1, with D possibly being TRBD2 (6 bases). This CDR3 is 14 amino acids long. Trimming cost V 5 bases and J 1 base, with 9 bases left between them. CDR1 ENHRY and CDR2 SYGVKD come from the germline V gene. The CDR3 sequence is CAISRGLSYNEQFF. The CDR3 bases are TGTGCCATCAGTCGGGGGTTATCCTACAATGAGCAGTTCTTC.

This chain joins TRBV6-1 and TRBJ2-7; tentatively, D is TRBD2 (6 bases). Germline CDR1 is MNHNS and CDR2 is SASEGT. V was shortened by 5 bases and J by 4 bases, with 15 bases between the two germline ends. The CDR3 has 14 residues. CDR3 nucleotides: TGTGCCAGCAGTTGGACTATGGGGCCTTACGAGCAGTACTTC. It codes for CASSWTMGPYEQYF.

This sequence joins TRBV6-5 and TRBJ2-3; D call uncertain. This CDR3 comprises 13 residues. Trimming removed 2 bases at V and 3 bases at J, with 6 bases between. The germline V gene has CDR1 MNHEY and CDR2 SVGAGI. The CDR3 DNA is TGTGCCAGCAGTTACCTCATTACAGATACGCAGTATTTT. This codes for CASSYLITDTQYF.

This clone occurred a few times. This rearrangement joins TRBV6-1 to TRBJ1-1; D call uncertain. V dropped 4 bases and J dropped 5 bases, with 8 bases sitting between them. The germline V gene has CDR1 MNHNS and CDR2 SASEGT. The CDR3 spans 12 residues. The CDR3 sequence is CASSGKLTEAFF. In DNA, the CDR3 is TGTGCCAGCAGTGGAAAACTAACTGAAGCTTTCTTT.

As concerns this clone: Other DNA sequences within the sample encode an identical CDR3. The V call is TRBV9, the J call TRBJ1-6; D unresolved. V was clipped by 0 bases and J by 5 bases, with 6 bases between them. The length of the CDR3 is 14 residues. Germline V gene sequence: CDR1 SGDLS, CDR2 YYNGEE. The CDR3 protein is CASSVGLDNSPLHF. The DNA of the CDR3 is TGTGCCAGCAGCGTAGGGCTCGATAATTCACCCCTCCACTTT.

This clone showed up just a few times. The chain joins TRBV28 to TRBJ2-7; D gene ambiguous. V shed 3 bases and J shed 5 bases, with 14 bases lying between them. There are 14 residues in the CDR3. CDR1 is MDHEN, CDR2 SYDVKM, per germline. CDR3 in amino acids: CASSFGGTVNEQYF. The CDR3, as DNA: TGTGCCAGCAGTTTTGGTGGAACGGTGAACGAGCAGTACTTC. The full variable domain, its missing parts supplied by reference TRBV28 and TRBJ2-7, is DVKVTQSSRYLVKRTGEKVFLECVQDMDHENMFWYRQDPGLGLRLIYFSYDVKMKEKGDIPEGYSVSREKKERFSLILESASTNQTSMYLCASSFGGTVNEQYFGPGTRLTVT.

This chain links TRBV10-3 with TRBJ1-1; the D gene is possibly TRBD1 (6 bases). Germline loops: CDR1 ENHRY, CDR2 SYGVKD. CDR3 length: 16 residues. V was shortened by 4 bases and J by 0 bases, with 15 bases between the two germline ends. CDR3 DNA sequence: TGTGCCATCAGTGGGCAATCAGGGGTTCTGAACACTGAAGCTTTCTTT. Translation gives CAISGQSGVLNTEAFF.